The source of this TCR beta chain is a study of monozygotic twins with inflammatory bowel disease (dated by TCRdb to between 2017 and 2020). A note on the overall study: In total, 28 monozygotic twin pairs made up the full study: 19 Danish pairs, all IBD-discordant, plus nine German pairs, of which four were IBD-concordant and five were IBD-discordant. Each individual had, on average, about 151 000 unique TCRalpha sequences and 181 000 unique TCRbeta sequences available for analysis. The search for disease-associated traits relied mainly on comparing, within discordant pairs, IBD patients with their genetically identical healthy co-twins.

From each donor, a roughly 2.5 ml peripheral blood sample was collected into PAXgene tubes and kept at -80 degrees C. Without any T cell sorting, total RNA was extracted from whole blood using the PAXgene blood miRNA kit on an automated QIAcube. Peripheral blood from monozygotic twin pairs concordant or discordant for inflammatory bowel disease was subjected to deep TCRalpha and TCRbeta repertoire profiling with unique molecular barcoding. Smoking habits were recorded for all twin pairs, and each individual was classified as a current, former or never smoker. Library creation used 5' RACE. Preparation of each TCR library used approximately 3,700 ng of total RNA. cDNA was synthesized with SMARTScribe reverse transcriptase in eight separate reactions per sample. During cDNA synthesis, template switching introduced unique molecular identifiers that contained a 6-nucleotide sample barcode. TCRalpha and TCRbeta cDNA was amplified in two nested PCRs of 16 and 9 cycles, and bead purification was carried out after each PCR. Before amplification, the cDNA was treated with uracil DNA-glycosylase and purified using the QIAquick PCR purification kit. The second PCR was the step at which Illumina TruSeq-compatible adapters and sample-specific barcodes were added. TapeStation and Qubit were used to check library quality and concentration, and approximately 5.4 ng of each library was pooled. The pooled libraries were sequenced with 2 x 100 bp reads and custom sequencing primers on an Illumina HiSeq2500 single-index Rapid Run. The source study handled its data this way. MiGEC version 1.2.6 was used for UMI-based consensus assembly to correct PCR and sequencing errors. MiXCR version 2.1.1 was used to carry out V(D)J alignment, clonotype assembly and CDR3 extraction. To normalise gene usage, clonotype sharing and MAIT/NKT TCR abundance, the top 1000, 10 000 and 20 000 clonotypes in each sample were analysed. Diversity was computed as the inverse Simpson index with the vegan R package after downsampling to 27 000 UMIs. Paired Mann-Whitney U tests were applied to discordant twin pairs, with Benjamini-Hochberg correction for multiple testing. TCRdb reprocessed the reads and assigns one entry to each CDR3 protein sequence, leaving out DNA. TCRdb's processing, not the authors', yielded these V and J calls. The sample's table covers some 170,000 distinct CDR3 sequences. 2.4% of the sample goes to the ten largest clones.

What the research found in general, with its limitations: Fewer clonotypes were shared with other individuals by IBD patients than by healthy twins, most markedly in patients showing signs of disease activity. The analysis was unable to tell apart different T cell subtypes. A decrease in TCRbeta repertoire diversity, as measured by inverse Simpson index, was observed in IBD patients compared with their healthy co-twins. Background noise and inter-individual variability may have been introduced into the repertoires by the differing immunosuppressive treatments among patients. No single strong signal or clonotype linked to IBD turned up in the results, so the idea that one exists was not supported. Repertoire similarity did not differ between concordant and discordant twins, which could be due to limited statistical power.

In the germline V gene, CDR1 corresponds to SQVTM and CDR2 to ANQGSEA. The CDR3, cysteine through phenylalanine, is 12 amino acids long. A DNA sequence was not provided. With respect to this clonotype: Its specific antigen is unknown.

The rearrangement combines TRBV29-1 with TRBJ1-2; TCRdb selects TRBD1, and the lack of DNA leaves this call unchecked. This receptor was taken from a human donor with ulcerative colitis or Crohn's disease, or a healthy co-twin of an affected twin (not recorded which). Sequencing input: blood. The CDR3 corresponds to CSVEIQGYGYTF.